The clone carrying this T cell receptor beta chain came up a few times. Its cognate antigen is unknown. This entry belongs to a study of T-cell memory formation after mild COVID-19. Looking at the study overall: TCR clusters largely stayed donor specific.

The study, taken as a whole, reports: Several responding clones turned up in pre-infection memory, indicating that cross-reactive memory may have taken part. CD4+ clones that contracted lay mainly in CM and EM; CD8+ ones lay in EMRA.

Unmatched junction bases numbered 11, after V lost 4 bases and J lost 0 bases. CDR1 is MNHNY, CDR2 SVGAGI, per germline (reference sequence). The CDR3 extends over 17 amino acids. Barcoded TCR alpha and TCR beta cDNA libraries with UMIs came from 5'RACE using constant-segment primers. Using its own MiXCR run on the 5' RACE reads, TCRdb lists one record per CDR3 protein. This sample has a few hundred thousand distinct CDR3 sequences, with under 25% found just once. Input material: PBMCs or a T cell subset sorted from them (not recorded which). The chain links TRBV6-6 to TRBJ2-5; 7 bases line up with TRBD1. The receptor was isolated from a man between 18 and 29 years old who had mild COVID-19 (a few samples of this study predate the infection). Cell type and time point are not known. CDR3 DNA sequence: TGTGCCAGCAGTTCGAGTCCGGGACAGAAGTACCAAGAGACCCAGTACTTC. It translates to CASSSSPGQKYQETQYF.